This T cell receptor (beta chain) was profiled in a study of tumor-infiltrating lymphocytes in primary liver carcinoma. Turning to the study itself: Samples returned roughly 3.5 to 8 million productive TCRbeta reads, a yield that was similar across tissue types. Study-wide results and caveats: Among the pair types, tumor region pairs showed more overlap than tumor-adjacent and tumor-blood pairs.

The source material, about 18-33 mg of unsorted bulk tissue, was used to co-extract RNA and DNA. Surgical resection served as treatment for the primary liver carcinoma of these patients. Researchers took samples from five separate regions of each tumor. Note on this clonotype: The antigen remains unidentified. Germline is not matched at one junction end, which may reflect a read error.

CDR3 size: 14 residues. A primer in the constant region served to generate TCR beta cDNA from 500 ng of total RNA. Investigators got TCR beta libraries out of three nested multiplex PCR rounds, done with slightly modified ARM-PCR. Primers for the first two PCR rounds were TRBV1-TRBV30 forward primers and a C-beta reverse primer (10 cycles per round). TCRdb re-derived calls from the multiplex PCR reads in MiXCR, one entry per CDR3 protein. This table holds some 94,000 distinct CDR3 sequences, approximately 71% found once. The chain recombines TRBV12-3 or TRBV12-4 with TRBJ1-5, with a possible D match to TRBD1 (5 bases). Sequenced: liver tumor tissue from sampling region 5. Stated subset: tumor region T5, tumor centre. The TCR sequence derives from a woman aged 55-70 years with primary liver carcinoma and hepatitis B virus infection. The CDR3, as DNA: TGTGTCAGCAGTTCAGGGTTGGGGGATCAGCCCCAGCATTTT. Residues: CVSSSGLGDQPQHF.